The rows below give T cell receptor beta chains drawn from one sample of a study of cytomegalovirus exposure and HLA in healthy donors. Produced via immunoSEQ multiplex PCR; TCRdb's table is partial and in-frame only. This repertoire shows about 150,000 clones, over 75% found once; its top ten account for 0.5% to 0.85%. Sample: PBMCs. These receptor sequences come from a male donor in good health and CMV-seronegative. Both conserved end residues are part of each CDR3. D genes are given only for firm matches. Only some rows state a clone size, as once, few, many or a class for expanded clones.

>-|TRBV18|TRBJ1-4|-
TGTGCCAGCTCACCACCCGAGATTCGAGGTGAAAAACTGTTTTTT
CASSPPEIRGEKLFF
>-|TRBV7-9|TRBJ1-4|-
TGTTCCAGCACCCACATCGAGACAGGCACAGGTGAAAAACTGTTTTTT
CSSTHIETGTGEKLFF
>TRBD1|TRBV5-5|TRBJ2-7|-
TGTGCCAGCAGCTGGGGACAGGGGCCCTACGAGCAGTACTTC
CASSWGQGPYEQYF
>-|TRBV9|TRBJ1-3|once
TGTGCCAGCAGCCCTTCCCCGCAGGGGAAAAACACCATATATTTT
CASSPSPQGKNTIYF
>-|TRBV19|TRBJ2-5|-
TGTGCCAGTAACTCACCCCCTTCTTTTACCCAGTACTTC
CASNSPPSFTQYF
>-|TRBV30|TRBJ1-6|many
TGTGCCTGGAGTGTATTCGGAACCGAGGCTTCACCCCTCCACTTT
CAWSVFGTEASPLHF
>-|TRBV25-1|TRBJ1-2|-
TGTGCCAGCAGTGCAAGAGTAGGCACAGGGAGTGGCTACACCTTC
CASSARVGTGSGYTF
>-|TRBV28|TRBJ2-7|-
TGTGCCAGCAGCTTGGGTCGGGACGAGCAGTACTTC
CASSLGRDEQYF
>TRBD1|TRBV5-1|TRBJ2-2|once
TGCGCCAGCAGCCCCCGGACAGGAAGGTACACCGGGGAGCTGTTTTTT
CASSPRTGRYTGELFF
>-|TRBV19|TRBJ2-1|-
TGTGCCAGTAGTATTGGCAGGTCCTACAATGAGCAGTTCTTC
CASSIGRSYNEQFF
>TRBD1|TRBV6-5|TRBJ1-4|-
TGTGCCAGCAGCAGAGGGACAGCCAATGAAAAACTGTTTTTT
CASSRGTANEKLFF
>TRBD2|TRBV7-2|TRBJ2-2|once
TGTGCCAGCACCCGGGGGGGGGACGGGGAGCTGTTTTTT
CASTRGGDGELFF
>-|TRBV7-2|TRBJ2-7|once
TGTGCCAGCAGCTCCGTCACAGGTCCCTACGAGCAGTACTTC
CASSSVTGPYEQYF
>-|TRBV7-2|TRBJ2-5|few
TGTGCCAGCAGCTGGGACTCTCAAGAGACCCAGTACTTC
CASSWDSQETQYF
>-|TRBV7-2|TRBJ1-1|-
TGTGCCAGCAGCTTCCGACCCACGCAGGGCACTGAAGCTTTCTTT
CASSFRPTQGTEAFF
>TRBD2|TRBV18|TRBJ2-1|once
TGTGCCAGCTCACCAATTGCGGCGGGGGGTTTTGATGAGCAGTTCTTC
CASSPIAAGGFDEQFF
>-|TRBV18|TRBJ2-7|-
TGTGCCAGCTCACCAACGACTGGCACCTACGAGCAGTACTTC
CASSPTTGTYEQYF
>TRBD1|TRBV6-5|TRBJ1-6|-
TGTGCCAGCAGTTACTCTGGGACAGGGAATTCACCCCTCCACTTT
CASSYSGTGNSPLHF
>TRBD2|TRBV14|TRBJ2-2|-
TGTGCCAGCAGCCGGTCCGGGACTAGCCACACCGGGGAGCTGTTTTTT
CASSRSGTSHTGELFF
>TRBD1|TRBV5-1|TRBJ1-4|-
TGCGCCAGCAGCTTGGATATTCAGGGGGCAGGAGAAAAACTGTTTTTT
CASSLDIQGAGEKLFF
>TRBD2|TRBV27|TRBJ2-7|-
TGTGCCAGCAACCCGAAACCAACTAGCGATCCCTACGAGCAGTACTTC
CASNPKPTSDPYEQYF
>TRBD2|TRBV19|TRBJ2-1|once
TGTGCCAGTAGTAGCGGGACTAGGGCTCTTAGTGAGCAGTTCTTC
CASSSGTRALSEQFF
>TRBD2|TRBV18|TRBJ2-2|-
TGTGCCAGCTCATGGGGACTAGCGGACACCGGGGAGCTGTTTTTT
CASSWGLADTGELFF
>-|TRBV12-5|TRBJ1-1|-
TGTGCTAGTGGTTTGGGGGAGGTGAACACTGAAGCTTTCTTT
CASGLGEVNTEAFF
>-|TRBV5-6|TRBJ2-3|-
TGTGCCAGCAGCTTGCAGCGGGCAGATACGCAGTATTTT
CASSLQRADTQYF
>-|TRBV7-9|TRBJ2-7|-
TGTGCCAGCAGCTCCCTCTACGAGCAGTACTTC
CASSSLYEQYF
>-|TRBV6-1|TRBJ2-7|few
TGTGCCAGCACCGAAAAGAGCACAGGCTCCTACGAGCAGTACTTC
CASTEKSTGSYEQYF
>-|TRBV4-3|TRBJ1-1|-
TGCGCCAGCAGCCACTTCCCCCGGGATGGGTCTGAAGCTTTCTTT
CASSHFPRDGSEAFF
>-|TRBV4-2|TRBJ2-3|few
TGTGCCAGTAGGACCGGGAGCGAGTCAGATACGCAGTATTTT
CASRTGSESDTQYF
>-|TRBV5-6|TRBJ2-3|-
TGTGCCAGCAGCGATCTGGCTGACAGAAGCACAGATACGCAGTATTTT
CASSDLADRSTDTQYF
>-|TRBV7-6|TRBJ1-2|-
TGTGCCAGCAGCTCCGCGGGGGGAATCGGCTACACCTTC
CASSSAGGIGYTF
>TRBD1|TRBV19|TRBJ1-6|once
TGTGCCAGTAAACAGGGGTATTCACCCCTCCACTTT
CASKQGYSPLHF
>TRBD1|TRBV6-1|TRBJ1-1|-
TGTGCCAGCCGGAAGACAGGGGTGAACACTGAAGCTTTCTTT
CASRKTGVNTEAFF
>TRBD2|TRBV10-3|TRBJ2-7|few
TGTGCCATCAGTGGCTCAACTAGCGGGGCCTACGAGCAGTACTTC
CAISGSTSGAYEQYF
>TRBD1|TRBV28|TRBJ1-2|-
TGTGCCAGCAGTCTGGACAGGGGCGGTCTGCATGGCTACACCTTC
CASSLDRGGLHGYTF
>-|TRBV21-1|TRBJ2-1|-
TGTGCCAGCAGTTCGCGGACTAGCGGACTCAATGAGCAGTTCTTC
CASSSRTSGLNEQFF
>-|TRBV14|TRBJ1-2|-
TGTGCCAGCAGCCAAGATCGGGATATTTGGAGCGGCTACACCTTC
CASSQDRDIWSGYTF
>TRBD2|TRBV14|TRBJ2-1|-
TGTGCCAGCAGCCCCAGGGGTAGCGGGGGAACTAGGGACGGGCAGTTCTTC
CASSPRGSGGTRDGQFF
>TRBD1|TRBV30|TRBJ1-5|-
TGTGCCTGGAGGGACAGGGTGGATCAGCCCCAGCATTTT
CAWRDRVDQPQHF
>TRBD2|TRBV6-5|TRBJ2-3|-
TGTGCCAGCAGGGGGAGCGGGGCCCCAGATACGCAGTATTTT
CASRGSGAPDTQYF
>-|TRBV14|TRBJ2-7|-
TGTGCCAGCAGCCATCACACAGCGAACCGGGTCTCGTGGGAGTACTACGAGCAGTACTTC
CASSHHTANRVSWEYYEQYF
>-|TRBV5-6|TRBJ2-3|-
TGTGCCAGCAGCTCTGGACTGGATAGGAGCACAGATACGCAGTATTTT
CASSSGLDRSTDTQYF
>TRBD2|TRBV7-9|TRBJ2-3|-
TGTGCCAGCAGCTCCCGGGGGGTTCTAGATACGCAGTATTTT
CASSSRGVLDTQYF
>TRBD2|TRBV7-2|TRBJ2-1|-
TGTGCCAGCAGCTTGTTTGCGGGGGGGCTAGGGAATGAGCAGTTCTTC
CASSLFAGGLGNEQFF
>-|TRBV4-1|TRBJ2-5|-
TGCGCCAGCAGCCATGCGGGCGAGCAAGAGACCCAGTACTTC
CASSHAGEQETQYF
>TRBD2|TRBV5-6|TRBJ2-1|-
TGTGCCAGCAGCCTCCTCCCGGGGGGGTACAATGAGCAGTTCTTC
CASSLLPGGYNEQFF
>-|TRBV5-8|TRBJ2-2|few
TGTGCCAGCAGCTCACAGGGATCGGACACCGGGGAGCTGTTTTTT
CASSSQGSDTGELFF
>-|TRBV6-6|TRBJ1-5|-
TGTGCCAGCAGTTACGTCAACAATCAGCCCCAGCATTTT
CASSYVNNQPQHF
>TRBD2|TRBV29-1|TRBJ2-7|-
TGCAGCGTTGCCCGGGGAGGGGAGCAGTACTTC
CSVARGGEQYF
>-|TRBV19|TRBJ1-3|-
TGTGCCAGTAGTATATTCACGGGCTCTGGAAACACCATATATTTT
CASSIFTGSGNTIYF
>-|TRBV7-9|TRBJ1-2|-
TGTGCCAGCTCGGGGGGGAACTATGGCTACACCTTC
CASSGGNYGYTF
>-|TRBV2|TRBJ1-1|once
TGTGCCAGCCTCAGGGCACAGTGGGACACTGAAGCTTTCTTT
CASLRAQWDTEAFF
>TRBD2|TRBV7-9|TRBJ2-1|-
TGTGCCAGCAGCTTATTAGCGGGAATCGATCTTGAGCAGTTCTTC
CASSLLAGIDLEQFF
>TRBD1|TRBV5-1|TRBJ1-6|-
TGCGCCAGCAGCTTTGGGACAGGGGATAATTCACCCCTCCACTTT
CASSFGTGDNSPLHF
>TRBD2|TRBV30|TRBJ2-1|-
TGTGCCTGGAGGCTTGAGAATAGCGGGAGGGCCTACAATGAGCAGTTCTTC
CAWRLENSGRAYNEQFF
>-|TRBV2|TRBJ1-2|-
TGTGCCAGCAGGGGAGGGGCGAACTATGGCTACACCTTC
CASRGGANYGYTF
>TRBD1|TRBV9|TRBJ1-6|-
TGTGCCAGCAGCGTAGCAGCACAGGGGGCGTTTTCACCCCTCCACTTT
CASSVAAQGAFSPLHF
>-|TRBV29-1|TRBJ1-1|-
TGCAGCGTTGAAGTCTCCAGGAACACTGAAGCTTTCTTT
CSVEVSRNTEAFF